The 32 T cell receptor beta chains below were found in one sample sequenced in a study of T cell responses to AZD1222 COVID-19 vaccine. Profiling relied on immunoSEQ multiplex PCR, and the TCRdb table lists in-frame clones only, not all of them. The sample consists of about 64,000 clones, 80% of them appearing once. Sequencing used peripheral blood, obtained 28 days after the second AZD1222 dose. The receptors here all came from an adult who received the AZD1222 COVID-19 vaccine.

The V and J genes are TRBV6-6 and TRBJ2-7; maybe TRBD1 (6 bases). Germline lookup yields CDR1 MNHNY and CDR2 SVGAGI (reference sequence). The CDR3 length is 13 residues. V was trimmed by 8 bases and J by 7 bases, leaving 18 bases between them. The chain's CDR3 is CASGVYRAEEQYF. DNA of the CDR3: TGTGCCAGCGGGGTTTACAGGGCTGAGGAGCAGTACTTC.

The gene calls are TRBV7-9 and TRBJ1-2, with a weak D call TRBD1 (6 bases). The length of the CDR3 is 15 residues. Germline assignment: CDR1 SEHNR and CDR2 FQNEAQ (reference sequence). The V end was cut by 6 bases, the J end by 7 bases, with 21 bases between. Here the CDR3 DNA reads TGTGCCAGCAGTCCCCAGGGGCAAGGCGGAGTTGGCTACACCTTC. It specifies CASSPQGQGGVGYTF.

J is TRBJ2-5 and V is TRBV5-1; D uncertain. The V and J ends lost 0 bases and 4 bases respectively, with 13 bases between them. Germline-derived CDR1 and CDR2 are SGHRS and YFSETQ. CDR3 length equals 15 residues. The CDR3 region is CASSLDAGFGETQYF. As DNA, the CDR3 is TGCGCCAGCAGCTTGGATGCCGGCTTCGGAGAGACCCAGTACTTC.

This chain links TRBV7-9 with TRBJ1-1; 8 bases agree with TRBD1. This CDR3 contains 15 residues. Unmatched junction bases numbered 9, after V lost 6 bases and J lost 3 bases. Germline CDR1 reads SEHNR; CDR2 reads FQNEAQ (reference sequence). This CDR3 reads CASSPQGGGYTEAFF. The CDR3 DNA follows: TGTGCCAGCAGTCCACAGGGGGGTGGGTACACTGAAGCTTTCTTT.

The V gene is TRBV6-5, the J gene TRBJ1-1; D is undetermined. The CDR3 consists of 15 residues. With 5 bases removed from V and 1 base from J, the gap between germline ends came to 14 bases. Germline assignment: CDR1 MNHEY and CDR2 SVGAGI. For the CDR3, the DNA is TGTGCCAGCAGTCCCCGGAAGAAGGCGAACACTGAAGCTTTCTTT. This codes for CASSPRKKANTEAFF.

The rearrangement joins TRBV9 to TRBJ1-2, with D unclear. The CDR3 sequence is 14 residues long. CDR1 is SGDLS and CDR2 is YYNGEE in the germline V gene. Trimming left V 0 bases short and J 5 bases short, with 11 bases between. CDR3 region: CASSVATPGYGYTF. The CDR3 coding sequence is TGTGCCAGCAGCGTAGCTACTCCGGGGTATGGCTACACCTTC.

The chain recombines TRBV21-1 with TRBJ2-5; TRBD1, as called in the table, went unchecked against the DNA. TRBV21-1 is flagged as a pseudogene. CDR3 length equals 17 residues. CDR3 sequence reads: CASSNRTDRTVQETQYF. The CDR3 DNA reads as TGTGCCAGCAGCAATCGAACGGACAGAACGGTACAAGAGACCCAGTACTTC.

V and J are TRBV18 and TRBJ2-3; perhaps TRBD1 as D (6 bases). The CDR3 extends over 16 amino acids. Trimming left V 0 bases short and J 2 bases short, with 12 bases between. The V gene's germline CDR1 is KGHSH and CDR2 LQKENI. CDR3 protein: CASSPPRQVYTDTQYF. The CDR3 DNA follows: TGTGCCAGCTCACCACCCCGACAGGTTTACACAGATACGCAGTATTTT.

This chain links TRBV3-1 (or the pseudogene TRBV3-2) with TRBJ2-3; 10 bases are shared with TRBD2. V shed 6 bases, J shed 8 bases, and the junction held 8 bases outside the gene matches. CDR1 LGHDT and CDR2 YNNKEL come from the germline V gene (reference sequence). This CDR3 comprises 14 residues. In DNA form, the CDR3 reads TGTGCCAGCAGACCCACTAGCGGGGTCTCTACGCAGTATTTT. It codes for CASRPTSGVSTQYF.

The genes are TRBV9 and TRBJ2-7; 12 nucleotides line up with TRBD1. With 2 bases clipped from V and 3 bases from J, the junction kept 6 bases outside the gene matches. This CDR3 has 16 amino acids. Germline CDR1 is SGDLS and CDR2 is YYNGEE. The CDR3 protein is CASSVGGQGAGYEQYF. The DNA for the CDR3 is TGTGCCAGCAGCGTTGGGGGACAGGGGGCGGGCTACGAGCAGTACTTC.

The sample holds one count of this clone. V and J are TRBV12-3 or TRBV12-4 and TRBJ1-5, with D unclear. V was shortened by 3 bases and J by 3 bases, with 6 bases between the two germline ends. The CDR3 covers 13 residues. The DNA of the CDR3 is TGTGCCAGCAGTTTGGGGTACAATCAGCCCCAGCATTTT. Translation gives CASSLGYNQPQHF.

The chain links TRBV12-3 or TRBV12-4 to TRBJ1-1; D not resolved. V dropped 5 bases and J dropped 7 bases, with 11 bases sitting between them. The CDR3 is made up of 12 amino acids. DNA for the CDR3: TGTGCCAGCAGTCTCATACGGAATGAAGCTTTCTTT. This translates into CASSLIRNEAFF.

This chain connects TRBV7-2 to TRBJ1-2; no clear D. V was pared by 5 bases and J by 5 bases, with 12 bases between. This CDR3 has 13 amino acids. Germline CDR1 and CDR2: SGHTA and FQGNSA. CDR3 DNA sequence: TGTGCCAGCAGCCCACCCGGGAGATATGGCTACACCTTC. Translated, it gives CASSPPGRYGYTF.

This rearrangement joins TRBV6-5 to TRBJ1-1; 8 bases map to TRBD1. The V and J ends lost 6 bases and 6 bases, in that order; junction bases with no gene match: 6. CDR3 length: 13 amino acids. The V gene's germline CDR1 is MNHEY and CDR2 SVGAGI. The DNA of the CDR3 is TGTGCCAGCAGCAGCCGGGACAGGTCTGAAGCTTTCTTT. Its protein is CASSSRDRSEAFF.

This clone occurred a few times. This chain connects TRBV7-9 to TRBJ2-5; D might be TRBD1 or TRBD2, each matching 5 bases. Trimming removed 4 bases from V and 10 bases from J, with 22 bases in between. Germline-derived CDR1 and CDR2 are SEHNR and FQNEAQ (reference sequence). The CDR3 length is 15 residues. CDR3 in amino acids: CASSSPGDRREGQYF. The CDR3 nucleotides are TGTGCCAGCAGCTCCCCCGGGGACCGGCGAGAGGGCCAGTACTTC. Supplemented by reference TRBV7-9 and TRBJ2-5, the full variable domain reads DTGVSQNPRHKITKRGQNVTFRCDPISEHNRLYWYRQTLGQGPEFLTYFQNEAQLEKSRLLSDRFSAERPKGSFSTLEIQRTEQGDSAMYLCASSSPGDRREGQYFGPGTRLLVL.

CDR3 sequence reads: CASSASSGNQETQYF. CDR3 DNA sequence: TGTGCCAGCAGCGCGTCTAGCGGAAACCAAGAGACCCAGTACTTC. The chain has TRBV5-4 and TRBJ2-5, with TRBD2 matching 7 bases. The CDR3 has 15 residues. With 4 bases clipped from V and 0 bases from J, the junction kept 6 bases outside the gene matches. Germline CDR1 and CDR2: SGHNT and YYREEE (reference sequence).

The rearrangement joins TRBV7-2 to TRBJ2-5; TRBD2 matches 15 bases. The CDR3 covers 19 residues. Trimming removed 5 bases from V and 4 bases from J; junction bases left unmatched: 14. Germline V gene lookup returns CDR1 SGHTA and CDR2 FQGNSA. The CDR3 region is CASSPKGTSGGYHRETQYF. CDR3 DNA: TGTGCCAGCAGCCCAAAGGGGACTAGCGGGGGGTACCACCGAGAGACCCAGTACTTC.

This chain uses TRBV2 with TRBJ2-7; D is uncertain. Looked up from germline, CDR1 is SNHLY and CDR2 is FYNNEI. This CDR3 has 13 residues. The ends were cut back, 4 bases at V and 5 bases at J, with 12 bases in the middle. As DNA, the CDR3 is TGTGCCAGCAGTGTCGGGCCATCCCACGAGCAGTACTTC. Amino acid sequence: CASSVGPSHEQYF.

The chain has TRBV7-9 and TRBJ2-3, with D unclear. The CDR3 extends over 15 amino acids. Germline V CDR1 and CDR2: SEHNR, FQNEAQ (reference sequence). V was cut by 3 bases and J by 3 bases, with 13 bases left in between. CDR3 loop: CASSLSPVETDTQYF. The CDR3 DNA follows: TGTGCCAGCAGCTTGTCGCCGGTCGAAACAGATACGCAGTATTTT.

This clone was observed a handful of times. The chain combines TRBV2 with TRBJ1-5, with 8 bases aligning to TRBD1. Germline V gives CDR1 SNHLY, CDR2 FYNNEI. V lost 10 bases, J lost 5 bases, and 7 bases stayed unmatched. This CDR3 spans 13 amino acids. CDR3 in DNA: TGTGCCACCACAGGGGGTTTGGATCAGCCCCAGCATTTT. Translation: CATTGGLDQPQHF.

This chain links TRBV6-5 with TRBJ2-3; 8 nucleotides line up with TRBD2. The CDR3 loop spans 15 amino acids. Losses at the gene ends were 0 bases for V and 1 base for J; bases not matched to a gene: 0. Germline V gene data show CDR1 as MNHEY and CDR2 as SVGAGI. The CDR3 loop is CASSYSGGGTDTQYF. For the CDR3, the DNA is TGTGCCAGCAGTTACTCCGGGGGGGGCACAGATACGCAGTATTTT.

The chain couples TRBV10-2 to TRBJ1-6; D is perhaps TRBD1 (5 bases). This CDR3 is built from 12 residues. V lost 6 bases, J lost 7 bases, and 7 bases lay in between. Per the germline V gene, CDR1 is WSHSY and CDR2 is SAAADI. Here the CDR3 reads CASRGGNSPLHF. CDR3 nucleotide sequence: TGCGCCAGCAGGGGGGGGAATTCACCCCTCCACTTT.

This sequence joins TRBV10-3 and TRBJ2-2, with D unclear. The ends were cut back, 7 bases at V and 0 bases at J, with 9 bases in the middle. Germline CDR1 ENHRY, CDR2 SYGVKD. The CDR3 is made up of 14 amino acids. The CDR3 nucleotides read TGTGCCATCAAGGCGTTATCGAACACCGGGGAGCTGTTTTTT. As protein: CAIKALSNTGELFF.

The V gene is TRBV7-8, the J gene TRBJ2-7, with 8 bases identical to TRBD2. The CDR3 runs 18 residues. The trim removed 0 bases at V and 2 bases at J, leaving 12 bases unmatched. Per the germline V gene, CDR1 is SGHVS and CDR2 is FQNEAQ. The CDR3 DNA follows: TGTGCCAGCAGCTTAGCGTTAGCGGGACACCAAACCGCCTACGAGCAGTACTTC. It codes for CASSLALAGHQTAYEQYF.

This rearrangement joins TRBV5-6 to TRBJ1-4; the match to TRBD1 covers 8 bases. The CDR3 length is 18 residues. Germline loops: CDR1 SGHDT, CDR2 YYEEEE. The junction had 13 bases not matched to a gene; V was cut back by 4 bases and J by 2 bases. This CDR3 reads CASSPAGRGRITNEKLFF. The CDR3 DNA follows: TGTGCCAGCAGCCCCGCGGGCAGGGGGCGAATCACTAATGAAAAACTGTTTTTT.

The chain employs TRBV19 and TRBJ1-5, with TRBD1 identical over 8 bases. Looked up from germline, CDR1 is LNHDA and CDR2 is SQIVND (reference sequence). The CDR3 loop spans 14 amino acids. After removal of 6 bases from V and 1 base from J, the junction contained 2 bases not matched to a gene. CDR3 sequence: CASRYRGSNQPQHF. The CDR3 DNA reads as TGTGCCAGTAGGTACAGGGGGAGCAATCAGCCCCAGCATTTT.

The genes are TRBV9 and TRBJ2-1; TRBD2 aligns across 8 bases. The CDR3 is 15 residues long. CDR1 is SGDLS and CDR2 is YYNGEE in the germline V gene. Trimming at V came to 3 bases and at J to 6 bases, leaving 8 bases not matched to a gene. This CDR3 is CASSALGGAFNEQFF. For the CDR3, the DNA is TGTGCCAGCAGCGCCCTCGGGGGGGCCTTCAATGAGCAGTTCTTC.

The V call is TRBV27, the J call TRBJ1-4; TRBD1 is a possible D gene (5 bases). V was trimmed by 5 bases and J by 8 bases, leaving 18 bases between them. CDR1 and CDR2 from the germline V gene are MNHEY and SMNVEV (reference sequence). The CDR3 contains 15 residues. DNA for the CDR3: TGTGCCAGCAGTCCGTCATGGGGGACTGGCGAAAAACTGTTTTTT. It is translated as CASSPSWGTGEKLFF.

V and J are TRBV12-3 or TRBV12-4 and TRBJ1-2; weak D call: TRBD1 (5 bases). The V end was cut by 3 bases, the J end by 8 bases, with 13 bases between. CDR3 length: 13 residues. The CDR3 region has the DNA TGTGCCAGCAGTTTCGACAGCACCTCCGGCTACACCTTC. As protein: CASSFDSTSGYTF.

This clone was seen a few times. This chain joins TRBV4-1 and TRBJ1-5, with D maybe TRBD1 (6 bases). Trimming pared 2 bases from V and 6 bases from J, leaving 20 bases between. CDR1 MGHRA and CDR2 YSYEKL come from the germline V gene. The CDR3 spans 17 residues. The CDR3 bases are TGCGCCAGCAGCCAACCTCCGGGGGGGCAAGAGGGTCAGCCCCAGCATTTT. Translating gives CASSQPPGGQEGQPQHF.

The chain couples TRBV2 to TRBJ2-3; D remains ambiguous. Trimming pared 4 bases from V and 0 bases from J, leaving 8 bases between. The CDR3 contains 14 residues. Germline V CDR1 and CDR2: SNHLY, FYNNEI. Written as DNA, the CDR3 is TGTGCCAGCAGTGGGATGACTAGCACAGATACGCAGTATTTT. Translating it yields CASSGMTSTDTQYF.

V usage is TRBV6-6 and J usage is TRBJ1-2; tentatively, D is TRBD1 (5 bases). The CDR3 extends over 16 amino acids. Germline CDR1 and CDR2: MNHNY and SVGAGI (reference sequence). V dropped 6 bases and J dropped 2 bases, with 19 bases sitting between them. DNA for the CDR3: TGTGCCAGCAGCCATGGGGGGTGGTACGCCAACTATGGCTACACCTTC. Encoded protein: CASSHGGWYANYGYTF.